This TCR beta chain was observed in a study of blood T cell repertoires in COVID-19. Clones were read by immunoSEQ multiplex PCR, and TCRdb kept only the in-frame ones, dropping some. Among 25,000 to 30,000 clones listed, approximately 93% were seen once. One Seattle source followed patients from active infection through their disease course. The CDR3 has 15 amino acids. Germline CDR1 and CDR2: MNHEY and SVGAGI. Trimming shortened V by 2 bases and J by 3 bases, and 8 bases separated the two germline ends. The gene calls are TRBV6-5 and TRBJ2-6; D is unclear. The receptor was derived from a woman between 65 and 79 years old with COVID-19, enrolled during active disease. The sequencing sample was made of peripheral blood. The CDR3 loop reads CASSYGGDGANVLTF. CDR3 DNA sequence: TGTGCCAGCAGTTACGGTGGAGATGGGGCCAACGTCCTGACTTTC.